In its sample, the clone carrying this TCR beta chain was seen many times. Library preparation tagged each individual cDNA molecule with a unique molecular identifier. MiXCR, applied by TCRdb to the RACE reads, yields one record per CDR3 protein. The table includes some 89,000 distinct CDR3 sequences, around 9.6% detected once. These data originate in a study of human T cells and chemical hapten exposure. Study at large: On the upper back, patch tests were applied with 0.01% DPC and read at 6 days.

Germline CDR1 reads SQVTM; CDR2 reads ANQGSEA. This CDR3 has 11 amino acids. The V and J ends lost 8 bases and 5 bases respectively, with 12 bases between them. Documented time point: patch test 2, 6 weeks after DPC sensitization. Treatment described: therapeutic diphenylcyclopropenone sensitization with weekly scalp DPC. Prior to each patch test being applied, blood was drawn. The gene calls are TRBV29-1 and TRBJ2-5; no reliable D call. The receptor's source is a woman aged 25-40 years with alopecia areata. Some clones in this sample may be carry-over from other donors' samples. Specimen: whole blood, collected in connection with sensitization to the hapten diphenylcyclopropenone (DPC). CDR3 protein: CSFRGVETQYF. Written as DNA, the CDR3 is TGCAGCTTTCGAGGAGTGGAGACCCAGTACTTC.